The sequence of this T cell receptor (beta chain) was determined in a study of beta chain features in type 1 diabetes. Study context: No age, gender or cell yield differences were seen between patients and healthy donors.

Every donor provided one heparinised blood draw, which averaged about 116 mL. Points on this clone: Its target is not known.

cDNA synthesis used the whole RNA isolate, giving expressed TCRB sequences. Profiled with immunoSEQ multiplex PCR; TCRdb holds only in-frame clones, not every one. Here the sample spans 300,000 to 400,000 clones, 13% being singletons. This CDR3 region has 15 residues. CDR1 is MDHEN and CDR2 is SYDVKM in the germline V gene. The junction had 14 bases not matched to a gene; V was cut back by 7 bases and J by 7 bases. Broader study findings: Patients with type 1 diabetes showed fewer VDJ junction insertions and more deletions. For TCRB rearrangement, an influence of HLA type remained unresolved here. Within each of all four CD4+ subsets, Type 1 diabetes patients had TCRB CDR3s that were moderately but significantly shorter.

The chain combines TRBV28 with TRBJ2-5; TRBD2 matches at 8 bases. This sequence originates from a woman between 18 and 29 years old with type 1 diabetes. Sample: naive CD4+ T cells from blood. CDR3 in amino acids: CASTHRDPREGTQYF. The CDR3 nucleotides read TGTGCCAGCACCCATCGGGACCCCCGGGAGGGGACCCAGTACTTC.